Listed here are 11 T cell receptor beta chains from one sample, sequenced in a study of T cell responses to AZD1222 COVID-19 vaccine. Generated by immunoSEQ multiplex PCR, the TCRdb table keeps only in-frame clones and is missing some. The sample shows tens of thousands of clones, 88% of them seen only once. This specimen was peripheral blood, taken on day 0 of MenACWY control vaccination. The receptors were gathered from an adult in good health.

The V and J genes are TRBV7-9 and TRBJ2-7; tentative D call: TRBD2 (6 bases). The CDR3 is 16 residues long. Germline-derived CDR1 and CDR2 are SEHNR and FQNEAQ (reference sequence). Trimming took 5 bases from V and 2 from J, leaving 19 bases between them. The chain's CDR3 is CASSPPGGPTAYEQYF. The CDR3 bases are TGTGCCAGCAGCCCCCCCGGGGGACCTACAGCCTACGAGCAGTACTTC.

V is TRBV28 and J is TRBJ1-2; D perhaps matches TRBD1 (6 bases). Trimming took 3 bases from V and 4 from J, leaving 12 bases between them. The CDR3 is 14 amino acids. The germline gives CDR1 MDHEN, CDR2 SYDVKM. CDR3 protein: CASSFQGTFYGYTF. CDR3 DNA sequence: TGTGCCAGCAGTTTTCAGGGGACCTTCTATGGCTACACCTTC.

This chain joins TRBV7-3 and TRBJ2-7, with 9 nucleotides matching TRBD1. The germline V gene encodes CDR1 SGHTA and CDR2 FQGTGA. V shed 5 bases, J shed 4 bases, and the junction held 3 bases outside the gene matches. This CDR3 is built from 13 residues. CDR3 sequence: CASSPGTGYEQYF. CDR3 DNA: TGTGCCAGCAGCCCCGGGACAGGGTACGAGCAGTACTTC.

This chain links TRBV11-2 with TRBJ2-7; 9 bases are a match to TRBD1. The CDR3 runs to 13 residues. CDR1 is SGHAT, CDR2 FQNNGV, per germline. V lost 5 bases and J lost 6; bases outside the gene matches: 5. The CDR3 loop reads CASSPGTGFEQYF. The CDR3 DNA reads TGTGCCAGCAGCCCCGGGACAGGGTTCGAGCAGTACTTC.

CDR3 DNA sequence: TGCGCCAGCAGCCTGACAGGGAGCAATCAGCCCCAGCATTTT. It yields the protein CASSLTGSNQPQHF. This chain uses TRBV4-1 with TRBJ1-5; 7 bases are shared with TRBD1. V trimming: 4 bases; J trimming: 1 base; junction bases outside the gene matches: 1. Germline V gene sequence: CDR1 MGHRA, CDR2 YSYEKL. The CDR3 has 14 amino acids.

The chain couples TRBV11-1 to TRBJ2-7; a weak D match, TRBD1 (6 bases). Germline assignment: CDR1 SGHAT and CDR2 FQDESV (reference sequence). The V and J ends lost 4 bases and 0 bases respectively, with 10 bases between them. The length of the CDR3 is 14 residues. The CDR3 coding sequence is TGTGCCAGCAGCTGGGGGCAGGTCTCCTACGAGCAGTACTTC. Translation: CASSWGQVSYEQYF.

The CDR3 is CASSNPRDRAFYGYTF. Here the CDR3 DNA reads TGTGCCAGCAGCAATCCCCGGGACAGGGCTTTCTATGGCTACACCTTC. The chain joins TRBV5-4 to TRBJ1-2; 9 bases fit TRBD1. The CDR3 totals 16 residues. Germline V gives CDR1 SGHNT, CDR2 YYREEE (reference sequence). V shed 4 bases, J shed 4 bases, and the junction held 11 bases outside the gene matches.

This sequence joins TRBV27 and TRBJ2-6, with D tentatively TRBD2 (5 bases). Germline V gene data show CDR1 as MNHEY and CDR2 as SMNVEV (reference sequence). This CDR3 is built from 13 residues. Trimming removed 9 bases from V and 4 bases from J, with 10 bases in between. This chain's CDR3 is CASTPGGANVLTF. For the CDR3, the DNA is TGTGCCAGTACACCGGGGGGGGCCAACGTCCTGACTTTC.

This clone appeared a single time. The chain combines TRBV18 with TRBJ1-2; D not resolved. This CDR3 region has 13 residues. The germline V gene has CDR1 KGHSH and CDR2 LQKENI. Trimming took off 1 base at V and 1 base at J, with 4 bases between the two ends. The CDR3 sequence is CASSPQDNYGYTF. In DNA form, the CDR3 reads TGTGCCAGCTCACCACAAGATAACTATGGCTACACCTTC. Drawing the rest from reference TRBV18 and TRBJ1-2, the complete variable domain is NAGVMQNPRHLVRRRGQEARLRCSPMKGHSHVYWYRQLPEEGLKFMVYLQKENIIDESGMPKERFSAEFPKEGPSILRIQQVVRGDSAAYFCASSPQDNYGYTFGSGTRLTVV.

This chain links TRBV5-1 with TRBJ2-2; D call uncertain. V gave up 6 bases and J gave up 0 bases, with 6 bases separating them. CDR3 length: 13 amino acids. The germline gives CDR1 SGHRS, CDR2 YFSETQ. Here the CDR3 DNA reads TGCGCCAGCACCGAAGCGAACACCGGGGAGCTGTTTTTT. Its translation is CASTEANTGELFF.

The rearrangement joins TRBV28 to TRBJ1-5, with unresolved D. V lost 7 bases and J 7 bases, leaving 11 bases between the germline ends. In germline, CDR1 is MDHEN, CDR2 SYDVKM. This CDR3 comprises 12 residues. The CDR3 sequence: CASIPAAQPQHF. As DNA, the CDR3 is TGTGCCAGCATCCCGGCGGCCCAGCCCCAGCATTTT.